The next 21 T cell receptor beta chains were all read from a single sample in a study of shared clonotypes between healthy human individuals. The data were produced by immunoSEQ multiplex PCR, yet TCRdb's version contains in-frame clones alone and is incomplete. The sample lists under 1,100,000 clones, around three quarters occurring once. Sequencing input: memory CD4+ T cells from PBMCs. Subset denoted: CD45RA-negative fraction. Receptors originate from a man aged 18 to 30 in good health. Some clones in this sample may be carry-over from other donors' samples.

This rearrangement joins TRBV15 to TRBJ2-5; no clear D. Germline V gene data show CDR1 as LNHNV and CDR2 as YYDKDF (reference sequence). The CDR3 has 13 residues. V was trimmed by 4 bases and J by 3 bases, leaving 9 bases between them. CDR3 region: CATSNGPEETQYF. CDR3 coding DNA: TGTGCCACCAGCAACGGACCCGAAGAGACCCAGTACTTC. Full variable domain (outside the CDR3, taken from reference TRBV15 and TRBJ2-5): DAMVIQNPRYQVTQFGKPVTLSCSQTLNHNVMYWYQQKSSQAPKLLFHYYDKDFNNEADTPDNFQSRRPNTSFCFLDIRSPGLGDTAMYLCATSNGPEETQYFGPGTRLLVL.

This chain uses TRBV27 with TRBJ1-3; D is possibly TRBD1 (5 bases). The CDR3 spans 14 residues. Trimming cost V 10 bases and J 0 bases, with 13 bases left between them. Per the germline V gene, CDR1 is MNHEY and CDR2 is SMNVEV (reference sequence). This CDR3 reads CATRDGNSGNTIYF. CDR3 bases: TGTGCCACCAGGGACGGGAACTCTGGAAACACCATATATTTT.

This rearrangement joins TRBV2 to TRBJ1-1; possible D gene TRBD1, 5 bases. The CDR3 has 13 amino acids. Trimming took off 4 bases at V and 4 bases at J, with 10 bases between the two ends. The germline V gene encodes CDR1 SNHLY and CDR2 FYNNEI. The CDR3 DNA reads TGTGCCAGCAGTGCTTTCGGGGGCACTGAAGCTTTCTTT. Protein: CASSAFGGTEAFF.

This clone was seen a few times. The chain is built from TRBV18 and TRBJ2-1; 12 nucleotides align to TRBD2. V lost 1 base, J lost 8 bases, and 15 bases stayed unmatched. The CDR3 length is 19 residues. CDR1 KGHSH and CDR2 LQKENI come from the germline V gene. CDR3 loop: CASSPRASGRGRSRDEQFF. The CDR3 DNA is TGTGCCAGCTCACCACGAGCTAGCGGGAGGGGAAGGTCGAGGGATGAGCAGTTCTTC.

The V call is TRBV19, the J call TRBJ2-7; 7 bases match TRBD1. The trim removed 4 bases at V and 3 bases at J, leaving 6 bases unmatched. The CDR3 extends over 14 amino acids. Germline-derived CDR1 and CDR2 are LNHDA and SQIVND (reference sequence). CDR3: CASSTGTVLYEQYF. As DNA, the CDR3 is TGTGCCAGTAGTACGGGGACAGTTCTCTACGAGCAGTACTTC.

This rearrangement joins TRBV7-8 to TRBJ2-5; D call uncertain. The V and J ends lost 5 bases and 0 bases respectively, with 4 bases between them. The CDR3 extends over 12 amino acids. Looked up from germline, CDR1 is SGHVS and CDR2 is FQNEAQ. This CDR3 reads CASSPHQETQYF. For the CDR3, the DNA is TGTGCCAGCAGCCCTCACCAAGAGACCCAGTACTTC.

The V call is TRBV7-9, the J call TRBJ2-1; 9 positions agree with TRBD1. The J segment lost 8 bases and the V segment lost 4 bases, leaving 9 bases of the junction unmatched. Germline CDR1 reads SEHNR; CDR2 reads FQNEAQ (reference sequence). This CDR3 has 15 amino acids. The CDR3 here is CASSSGQGFRDEQFF. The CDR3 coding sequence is TGTGCCAGCAGCTCGGGACAGGGATTTCGGGATGAGCAGTTCTTC.

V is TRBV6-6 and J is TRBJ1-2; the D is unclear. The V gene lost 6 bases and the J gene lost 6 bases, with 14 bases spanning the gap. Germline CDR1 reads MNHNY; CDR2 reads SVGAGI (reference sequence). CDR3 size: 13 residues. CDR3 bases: TGTGCCAGCAGATCGGACGGGGTGGATGGCTACACCTTC. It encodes CASRSDGVDGYTF.

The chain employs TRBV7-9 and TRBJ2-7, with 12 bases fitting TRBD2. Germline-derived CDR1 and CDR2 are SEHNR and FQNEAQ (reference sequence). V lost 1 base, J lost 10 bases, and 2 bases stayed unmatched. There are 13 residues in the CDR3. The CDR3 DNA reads TGTGCCAGCAGCTTAGGGACTAGCGGGATTCAGTACTTC. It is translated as CASSLGTSGIQYF.

The CDR3 sequence is CASSLNRQVGIQYF. In DNA form, the CDR3 reads TGTGCCAGCAGCTTGAATAGGCAGGTGGGCATTCAGTACTTC. The chain is built from TRBV5-6 and TRBJ2-4; D ambiguous. The germline V gene has CDR1 SGHDT and CDR2 YYEEEE. V lost 1 base to trimming and J lost 9 bases, with 14 bases between them. The CDR3 covers 14 residues. The whole variable domain, filled in from reference TRBV5-6 and TRBJ2-4, reads DAGVTQSPTHLIKTRGQQVTLRCSPKSGHDTVSWYQQALGQGPQFIFQYYEEEERQRGNFPDRFSGHQFPNYSSELNVNALLLGDSALYLCASSLNRQVGIQYFGAGTRLSVL.

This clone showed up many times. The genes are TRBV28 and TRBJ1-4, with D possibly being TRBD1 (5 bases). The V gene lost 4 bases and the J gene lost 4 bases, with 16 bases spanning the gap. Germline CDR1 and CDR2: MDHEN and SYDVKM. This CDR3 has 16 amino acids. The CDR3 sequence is CASSSPGTSDNEKLFF. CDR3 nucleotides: TGTGCCAGCAGTTCCCCCGGGACCAGCGATAATGAAAAACTGTTTTTT.

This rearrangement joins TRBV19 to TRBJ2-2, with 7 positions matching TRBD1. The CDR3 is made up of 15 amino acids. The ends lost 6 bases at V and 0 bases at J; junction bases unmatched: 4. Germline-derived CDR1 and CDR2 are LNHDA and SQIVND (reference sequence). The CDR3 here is CASRNRGANTGELFF. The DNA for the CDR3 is TGTGCCAGTAGAAACAGGGGCGCGAACACCGGGGAGCTGTTTTTT.

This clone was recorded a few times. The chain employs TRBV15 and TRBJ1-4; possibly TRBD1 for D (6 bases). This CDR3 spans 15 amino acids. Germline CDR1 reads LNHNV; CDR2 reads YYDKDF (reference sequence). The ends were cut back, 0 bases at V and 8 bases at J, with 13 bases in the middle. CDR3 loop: CATSRDLTGFEKLFF. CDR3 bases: TGTGCCACCAGCAGAGATTTAACAGGGTTCGAAAAACTGTTTTTT.

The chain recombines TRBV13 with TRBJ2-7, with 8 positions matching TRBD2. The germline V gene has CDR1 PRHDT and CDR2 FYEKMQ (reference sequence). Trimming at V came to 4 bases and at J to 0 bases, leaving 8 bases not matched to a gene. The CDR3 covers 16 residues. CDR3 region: CASSSTSGSLSYEQYF. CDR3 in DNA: TGTGCCAGCAGCTCCACTAGCGGTTCCCTCTCCTACGAGCAGTACTTC.

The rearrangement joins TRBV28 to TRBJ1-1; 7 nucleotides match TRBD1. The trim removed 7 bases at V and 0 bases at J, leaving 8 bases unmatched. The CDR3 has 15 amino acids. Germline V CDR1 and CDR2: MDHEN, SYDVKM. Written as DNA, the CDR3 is TGTGCCAGCACCTTGTCCGGGACAGTGAACACTGAAGCTTTCTTT. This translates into CASTLSGTVNTEAFF.

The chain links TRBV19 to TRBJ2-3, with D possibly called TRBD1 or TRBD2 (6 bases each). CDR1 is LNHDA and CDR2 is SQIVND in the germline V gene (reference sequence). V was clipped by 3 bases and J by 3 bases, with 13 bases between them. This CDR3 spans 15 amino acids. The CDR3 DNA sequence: TGTGCCAGTAGTATGGGGGGCCGAGTTACAGATACGCAGTATTTT. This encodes CASSMGGRVTDTQYF.

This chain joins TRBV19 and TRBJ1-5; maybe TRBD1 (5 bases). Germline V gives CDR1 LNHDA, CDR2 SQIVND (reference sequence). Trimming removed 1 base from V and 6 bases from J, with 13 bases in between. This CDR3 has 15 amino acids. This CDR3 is CASSIGGPGRQPQHF. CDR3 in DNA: TGTGCCAGTAGTATAGGGGGTCCAGGGCGTCAGCCCCAGCATTTT.

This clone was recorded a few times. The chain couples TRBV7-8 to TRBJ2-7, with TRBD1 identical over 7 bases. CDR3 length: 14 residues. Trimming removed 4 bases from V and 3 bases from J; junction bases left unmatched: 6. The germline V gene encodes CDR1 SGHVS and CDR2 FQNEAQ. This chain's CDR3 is CASSSTGTDYEQYF. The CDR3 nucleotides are TGTGCCAGCAGCTCTACCGGGACAGACTACGAGCAGTACTTC.

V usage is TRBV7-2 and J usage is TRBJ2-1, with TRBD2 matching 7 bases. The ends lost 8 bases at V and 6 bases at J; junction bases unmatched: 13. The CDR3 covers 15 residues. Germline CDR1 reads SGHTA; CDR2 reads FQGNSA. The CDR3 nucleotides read TGTGCCAGCGCAGAGCGGGGTGAAAGAATCAATGAGCAGTTCTTC. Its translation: CASAERGERINEQFF.

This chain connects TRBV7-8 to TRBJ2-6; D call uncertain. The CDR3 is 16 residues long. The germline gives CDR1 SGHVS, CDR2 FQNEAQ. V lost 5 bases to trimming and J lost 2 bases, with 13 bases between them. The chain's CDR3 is CASSPVAVAGANVLTF. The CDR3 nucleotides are TGTGCCAGCAGCCCAGTCGCAGTGGCTGGGGCCAACGTCCTGACTTTC.

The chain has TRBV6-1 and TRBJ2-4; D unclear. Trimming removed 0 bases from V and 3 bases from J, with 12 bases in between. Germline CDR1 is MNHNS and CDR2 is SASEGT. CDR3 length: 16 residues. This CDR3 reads CASSEANRGGKNIQYF. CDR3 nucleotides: TGTGCCAGCAGTGAAGCGAACCGAGGCGGCAAAAACATTCAGTACTTC.